The 8 T cell receptor beta chains reported below all come from one sample, sequenced in a study of beta chain features in type 1 diabetes (dated by TCRdb to the late 2010s). The antigens for these receptors are not known. The library was prepared using the immunoSEQ multiplex PCR assay. The entire isolated RNA was reverse transcribed using the High Capacity cDNA Reverse Transcription Kit, and thus expressed TCRB transcripts were sequenced. The table comes from immuneACCESS by way of TCRdb, which keeps in-frame sequences with V and J called. Part of the clones is missing from these tables; in studies checked, under half for an unresolved V gene and the rest for unknown reasons. This sample lists almost 350,000 clones; around 9% were detected once. The ten largest clonotypes hold 1% of the sample. General findings and caveats noted by the study authors: A moderate but significant shortening of TCRB CDR3 length was observed in type 1 diabetes patients in all four CD4+ subsets.

Specimen: central memory CD4+ T cells from blood. The receptor set was obtained from a man aged 25 to 45 with type 1 diabetes.

This clone was detected a few times. The V and J genes are TRBV7-2 and TRBJ2-1, with 7 bases identical to TRBD1. Germline loops: CDR1 SGHTA, CDR2 FQGNSA. CDR3 length: 13 amino acids. Germline trimming cut 4 bases from V and 4 bases from J; bases unmatched to any gene: 1. In DNA, the CDR3 is TGTGCCAGCAGCTGGGACAGATACAATGAGCAGTTCTTC. This sequence encodes CASSWDRYNEQFF.

The V and J genes are TRBV5-1 and TRBJ1-1; 7 bases fit TRBD1. V was clipped by 3 bases and J by 5 bases; unmatched bases: 7. The CDR3 is made up of 14 amino acids. Germline V gene data show CDR1 as SGHRS and CDR2 as YFSETQ. This CDR3 reads CASSSTGVGTEAFF. The CDR3 DNA sequence: TGCGCCAGCAGCTCAACAGGGGTAGGAACTGAAGCTTTCTTT.

This clone has more than one count but fewer than ten. V usage is TRBV19 and J usage is TRBJ2-3; D is unresolved. Germline CDR1 is LNHDA and CDR2 is SQIVND (reference sequence). The CDR3 contains 14 residues. V gave up 3 bases and J gave up 0 bases, with 7 bases separating them. The CDR3 DNA sequence: TGTGCCAGTAGTATGATCGGGAGCACAGATACGCAGTATTTT. Protein sequence: CASSMIGSTDTQYF.

The genes are TRBV7-2 and TRBJ2-7, with D possibly matching TRBD2 (6 bases). CDR1 SGHTA and CDR2 FQGNSA come from the germline V gene. The V and J ends lost 4 bases and 4 bases respectively, with 8 bases between them. The CDR3 is made up of 12 amino acids. CDR3 in DNA: TGTGCCAGCAGCTCCGGGACTTACGAGCAGTACTTC. Its translation is CASSSGTYEQYF.

The chain combines TRBV7-2 with TRBJ2-2; the D is unclear. The CDR3 totals 16 residues. The V and J ends lost 1 base and 1 base respectively, with 10 bases between them. Germline lookup yields CDR1 SGHTA and CDR2 FQGNSA. The CDR3 is CASSLGTNLNTGELFF. CDR3 sequence (DNA): TGTGCCAGCAGCTTAGGTACTAACCTGAACACCGGGGAGCTGTTTTTT.

This rearrangement joins TRBV19 to TRBJ1-6; TRBD1 aligns across 9 bases. Germline values: CDR1 LNHDA, CDR2 SQIVND (reference sequence). V lost 4 bases and J lost 8; bases outside the gene matches: 3. This CDR3 contains 14 residues. In DNA, the CDR3 is TGTGCCAGTAGTAGCCGGGACAGGGATTCACCCCTCCACTTT. Residues: CASSSRDRDSPLHF.

This clone turned up a few times. The CDR3 here is CASSSTSGETQYF. In DNA, the CDR3 is TGTGCCAGCAGTTCGACTAGTGGGGAGACCCAGTACTTC. The chain couples TRBV11-2 to TRBJ2-5, with D possibly being TRBD2 (6 bases). Germline CDR1 is SGHAT and CDR2 is FQNNGV. The CDR3 is 13 amino acids. V lost 6 bases and J 5 bases, leaving 13 bases between the germline ends.

The chain couples TRBV21-1 to TRBJ1-2; TRBD1, the table's D call, lacks a check against the DNA. TRBV21-1 represents a pseudogene. This CDR3 region has 16 residues. Here the CDR3 reads CASSKGGTGGAYGYTF. The CDR3 DNA sequence: TGTGCCAGCAGCAAAGGCGGGACAGGGGGCGCCTATGGCTACACCTTC.